A single sample gave rise to the 28 T cell receptor beta chains below, sequenced in a study of T-cell memory formation after mild COVID-19. One entry per CDR3 protein results from TCRdb running MiXCR on the 5' RACE reads. The table has nearly 200,000 distinct CDR3 sequences, about 16% seen once. Sequences were obtained from PBMCs or a T cell subset sorted from them (not recorded which). The receptor set was obtained from an adult woman who had mild COVID-19 (a few samples of this study predate the infection). Cell type and time point are not known.

J is TRBJ2-3 and V is TRBV29-1; D call uncertain. The germline V and J ends were trimmed by 7 bases and 2 bases, with 13 bases remaining between them. This CDR3 region has 13 residues. The V gene's germline CDR1 is SQVTM and CDR2 ANQGSEA. The CDR3 protein is CSAGPWSTDTQYF. As DNA, the CDR3 is TGCAGCGCGGGCCCCTGGTCCACAGATACGCAGTATTTT.

This clonotype was seen only a few times. The chain recombines TRBV6-6 with TRBJ2-1; 7 bases match TRBD2. V trimming: 6 bases; J trimming: 9 bases; junction bases outside the gene matches: 5. CDR3 length: 12 amino acids. Germline CDR1 MNHNY, CDR2 SVGAGI (reference sequence). CDR3 DNA sequence: TGTGCCAGCAGACCCCCGGGGGGTGAGCAGTTCTTC. It specifies CASRPPGGEQFF.

This clonotype came up a few times. V usage is TRBV5-1 and J usage is TRBJ1-5; TRBD1 might be the D (5 bases). Germline V gene sequence: CDR1 SGHRS, CDR2 YFSETQ. Trimming stripped 0 bases from V and 5 bases from J, with 9 bases between. This CDR3 contains 14 residues. CDR3 sequence (DNA): TGCGCCAGCAGCTTGGATGGGGCTGATCAGCCCCAGCATTTT. Translated, it gives CASSLDGADQPQHF.

This clonotype was seen many times. This chain joins TRBV5-1 and TRBJ1-1, with D possibly matching TRBD1 (6 bases). CDR3 length: 15 residues. Between the trimmed V and J ends, which lost 3 bases and 5 bases, there was a span of 17 bases. Germline V gene sequence: CDR1 SGHRS, CDR2 YFSETQ. CDR3 nucleotides: TGCGCCAGCAGCTCCCAGGGGTCGGGAGGAACTGAAGCTTTCTTT. Translated, it gives CASSSQGSGGTEAFF.

The CDR3 loop reads CASSLLYTEAFF. As DNA, the CDR3 is TGTGCCAGCAGTTTACTTTACACTGAAGCTTTCTTT. The chain is built from TRBV12-3 or TRBV12-4 and TRBJ1-1; D not resolved. V was shortened by 2 bases and J by 3 bases, with 4 bases between the two germline ends. The CDR3 has 12 amino acids.

This clonotype was observed many times. The chain carries TRBV7-2 and TRBJ2-3; TRBD2 aligns across 12 bases. The CDR3 totals 19 residues. The junction had 10 bases not matched to a gene; V was cut back by 3 bases and J by 0 bases. Germline V CDR1 and CDR2: SGHTA, FQGNSA. CDR3 DNA sequence: TGTGCCAGCAGCTTGGCGACTAGCGGGAGCCGTCCTAGCACAGATACGCAGTATTTT. It encodes CASSLATSGSRPSTDTQYF.

This clonotype was found a few times. The rearrangement joins TRBV7-3 to TRBJ2-3; 9 bases match TRBD2. V was pared by 5 bases and J by 4 bases, with 4 bases of the junction left unmatched. Germline values: CDR1 SGHTA, CDR2 FQGTGA. The CDR3 has 14 amino acids. Here the CDR3 DNA reads TGTGCCAGCAGCCTCGGACTAGCGTCAGATACGCAGTATTTT. Residues: CASSLGLASDTQYF. The complete variable domain, with remaining parts taken from reference TRBV7-3 and TRBJ2-3, reads GAGVSQTPSNKVTEKGKYVELRCDPISGHTALYWYRQSLGQGPEFLIYFQGTGAADDSGLPNDRFFAVRPEGSVSTLKIQRTERGDSAVYLCASSLGLASDTQYFGPGTRLTVL.

Only a few counts were recorded for this clonotype. The genes are TRBV7-2 and TRBJ2-5; TRBD1 aligns across 7 bases. Per germline, CDR1 SGHTA and CDR2 FQGNSA. Trimming cost V 3 bases and J 3 bases; bases outside gene matches: 7. The CDR3 has 15 amino acids. The CDR3 loop is CASSFSLGQKETQYF. CDR3 DNA: TGTGCCAGCAGCTTCAGTTTGGGACAGAAAGAGACCCAGTACTTC.

This clonotype came up a few times. The chain recombines TRBV20-1 with TRBJ2-3; D is possibly TRBD2 (6 bases). This CDR3 comprises 16 residues. The V gene's germline CDR1 is DFQATT and CDR2 SNEGSKA (reference sequence). V shed 6 bases and J shed 3 bases, with 22 bases lying between them. CDR3 sequence (DNA): TGCAGTGCGGGAATACTTCGCGGGGTTGAAACAGATACGCAGTATTTT. This sequence encodes CSAGILRGVETDTQYF.

This clonotype has just a few counts. The gene calls are TRBV20-1 and TRBJ2-7; D not certain. The CDR3 runs 14 residues. Trimming left V 5 bases short and J 0 bases short, with 14 bases between. Looked up from germline, CDR1 is DFQATT and CDR2 is SNEGSKA (reference sequence). CDR3 loop: CSAPRPSSSYEQYF. In DNA form, the CDR3 reads TGCAGTGCTCCCCGACCTTCCTCCTCCTACGAGCAGTACTTC.

The V call is TRBV12-3 or TRBV12-4, the J call TRBJ1-6; D is uncertain. The CDR3 loop spans 14 amino acids. V lost 3 bases and J 5 bases, leaving 8 bases between the germline ends. This CDR3 is CASSLYYNNSPLHF. As DNA, the CDR3 is TGTGCCAGCAGTTTGTATTACAATAATTCACCCCTCCACTTT.

The chain carries TRBV3-1 and TRBJ2-3; D tentatively fits TRBD1 or TRBD2 (5 bases each). The CDR3 consists of 12 residues. The V gene lost 4 bases and the J gene lost 12 bases, with 14 bases spanning the gap. Per the germline V gene, CDR1 is LGHDT and CDR2 is YNNKEL (reference sequence). CDR3 nucleotide sequence: TGTGCCAGCAGCCTGACTGAGGGGCCACAGTATTTT. This gives the protein CASSLTEGPQYF.

This clonotype was seen only a few times. The chain couples TRBV7-8 to TRBJ1-2; 8 bases line up with TRBD1. The trim removed 6 bases at V and 4 bases at J, leaving 10 bases unmatched. The germline V gene encodes CDR1 SGHVS and CDR2 FQNEAQ. This CDR3 comprises 15 residues. In DNA, the CDR3 is TGTGCCAGCAGGCGGACAGGGAGAATTGGCTATGGCTACACCTTC. Its translation is CASRRTGRIGYGYTF.

The chain links TRBV2 to TRBJ1-1, with no clear D. Germline lookup yields CDR1 SNHLY and CDR2 FYNNEI. V lost 9 bases and J lost 0, with 14 bases in between. There are 14 residues in the CDR3. The CDR3 coding sequence is TGTGCCAGTCGACGTGCTGACATGAACACTGAAGCTTTCTTT. As protein: CASRRADMNTEAFF.

The chain employs TRBV7-6 and TRBJ2-7; TRBD2 matches at 10 bases. V shed 1 base and J 3 bases; nucleotides not matched to a gene: 3. The CDR3 consists of 15 residues. Germline V CDR1 and CDR2: SGHVS, FNYEAQ. The CDR3 DNA is TGTGCCAGCAGCTTAGAGACTAGCGGGTACTACGAGCAGTACTTC. Translation: CASSLETSGYYEQYF.

V usage is TRBV7-3 and J usage is TRBJ2-3; 7 nucleotides agree with TRBD2. V was clipped by 2 bases and J by 2 bases; unmatched bases: 4. This CDR3 is built from 15 residues. Germline CDR1 is SGHTA and CDR2 is FQGTGA. The CDR3 here is CASSLLAANTDTQYF. DNA of the CDR3: TGTGCCAGCAGCTTACTAGCGGCGAACACAGATACGCAGTATTTT.

This clonotype appeared once. The chain joins TRBV20-1 to TRBJ1-2, with TRBD1 identical over 7 bases. The CDR3 covers 16 residues. Germline trimming cut 4 bases from V and 4 bases from J; bases unmatched to any gene: 15. Per the germline V gene, CDR1 is DFQATT and CDR2 is SNEGSKA (reference sequence). In nucleotides, the CDR3 is TGCAGTGCTACATCACTGGGGACAGCTAACCTCTATGGCTACACCTTC. It codes for CSATSLGTANLYGYTF.

This clonotype was counted a few times. The chain joins TRBV6-1 to TRBJ1-6; D not certain. The CDR3 is 16 residues long. Trimming removed 0 bases at V and 8 bases at J, with 14 bases between. The germline V gene encodes CDR1 MNHNS and CDR2 SASEGT. The CDR3 protein is CASSEAWAPGDSPLHF. The CDR3, as DNA: TGTGCCAGCAGTGAAGCATGGGCTCCTGGAGATTCACCCCTCCACTTT.

The gene calls are TRBV20-1 and TRBJ2-3, with TRBD1 matching over 9 bases. Germline assignment: CDR1 DFQATT and CDR2 SNEGSKA (reference sequence). CDR3 size: 14 residues. Germline trimming cut 5 bases from V and 6 bases from J; bases unmatched to any gene: 9. DNA for the CDR3: TGCAGTGCTGGCTACCGGGACAGGGTGGATACGCAGTATTTT. Translating it yields CSAGYRDRVDTQYF.

V is TRBV11-2 and J is TRBJ2-5; the match to TRBD1 covers 7 bases. Per germline, CDR1 SGHAT and CDR2 FQNNGV. V lost 5 bases, J lost 1 base, and 4 bases stayed unmatched. The CDR3 length is 14 residues. The CDR3 DNA follows: TGTGCCAGCAGCCCTCAGGGGGTCCAAGAGACCCAGTACTTC. As protein: CASSPQGVQETQYF.

This clonotype was counted only a few times. The chain links TRBV7-2 to TRBJ2-1; TRBD2 matches 12 bases. The ends lost 1 base at V and 2 bases at J; junction bases unmatched: 9. CDR3 size: 19 residues. CDR1 and CDR2 from the germline V gene are SGHTA and FQGNSA. CDR3 in DNA: TGTGCCAGCAGCTTAGTCGGACTAGCGGGACAAGGGACCTACAATGAGCAGTTCTTC. Its protein product is CASSLVGLAGQGTYNEQFF.

The chain has TRBV12-3 or TRBV12-4 and TRBJ2-6, with D perhaps assigned TRBD1 or TRBD2 (5 bases each). Trimming took off 4 bases at V and 9 bases at J, with 13 bases between the two ends. CDR3 length: 14 residues. The CDR3 nucleotides are TGTGCCAGCAGTTCCGGGACGGAAGTCAACGTCCTGACTTTC. As protein: CASSSGTEVNVLTF.

Worth noting for this clonotype: At one boundary the junction diverges from the germline segment, which might be a read error. V usage is TRBV20-1 and J usage is TRBJ1-3; no definite D call. CDR3 length: 13 amino acids. Germline-derived CDR1 and CDR2 are DFQATT and SNEGSKA (reference sequence). DNA for the CDR3: TGCAGTGCGAGAGTAGGGTCTGGAAACACCATATATTTT. This codes for CSARVGSGNTIYF.

CDR3 sequence: CAMTGGVGYEQYF. DNA of the CDR3: TGTGCCATGACTGGCGGGGTAGGGTACGAGCAGTACTTC. J is TRBJ2-7 and V is TRBV10-3, with D possibly matching TRBD2 (6 bases). Per the germline V gene, CDR1 is ENHRY and CDR2 is SYGVKD. The CDR3 contains 13 residues. V was pared by 9 bases and J by 4 bases, with 16 bases between.

The V gene is TRBV4-1, the J gene TRBJ2-5; 8 bases are shared with TRBD2. Unmatched junction bases numbered 3, after V lost 4 bases and J lost 2 bases. CDR1 MGHRA and CDR2 YSYEKL come from the germline V gene. CDR3 length equals 14 residues. The CDR3 bases are TGCGCCAGCAGCCGAGGACTAGCTCAAGAGACCCAGTACTTC. This sequence encodes CASSRGLAQETQYF.

The sample holds a few counts of this clonotype. The chain joins TRBV11-2 to TRBJ1-4, with D possibly matching TRBD1 (5 bases). The V and J ends lost 4 bases and 4 bases respectively, with 16 bases between them. The CDR3 extends over 16 amino acids. Germline V gene sequence: CDR1 SGHAT, CDR2 FQNNGV. The CDR3 sequence: CASSSGRGGGNEKLFF. DNA of the CDR3: TGTGCCAGCAGCTCTGGACGGGGGGGAGGTAATGAAAAACTGTTTTTT.

This clonotype was counted between two and nine times. The chain couples TRBV20-1 to TRBJ2-7, with D perhaps TRBD1 or TRBD2 (5 bases each). The V end was cut by 5 bases, the J end by 0 bases, with 8 bases between. The germline V gene has CDR1 DFQATT and CDR2 SNEGSKA (reference sequence). The CDR3 has 12 amino acids. DNA for the CDR3: TGCAGTGCTGGGGACGGCTCCTACGAGCAGTACTTC. Translating it yields CSAGDGSYEQYF.

This chain joins TRBV12-3 or TRBV12-4 and TRBJ1-2, with D possibly TRBD1 on 6 matching bases. The V gene lost 3 bases and the J gene lost 7 bases, with 12 bases spanning the gap. The CDR3 has 13 residues. In nucleotides, the CDR3 is TGTGCCAGCAGTTTGCGGCAGGGGTCTGGCTACACCTTC. It specifies CASSLRQGSGYTF.